The clone carrying this TCR beta chain has just a few counts. The antigen remains undetermined. This specimen comes from a study of response to subunit inactivated influenza vaccine. General study points: Only a handful of new T cells, the authors suggested, are recruited with each seasonal influenza vaccination.

This CDR3 has 10 amino acids. Trimming took off 6 bases at V and 3 bases at J, with 6 bases between the two ends. CDR1 is DFQATT, CDR2 SNEGSKA, per germline (reference sequence). TCRdb ran MiXCR on the RT-PCR reads and lists one entry per CDR3 protein. The data show hundreds of thousands of distinct CDR3 sequences, less than 15% seen once. This TCR was recovered from a man aged 50 or older who received an inactivated influenza vaccine. The J gene is TRBJ2-7, the V gene TRBV20-1; D call uncertain. The source was PBMCs from blood, collected about 14 days before vaccination. For the CDR3, the DNA is TGCAGTGCCAACGACTACGAGCAGTACTTC. Its translation is CSANDYEQYF.